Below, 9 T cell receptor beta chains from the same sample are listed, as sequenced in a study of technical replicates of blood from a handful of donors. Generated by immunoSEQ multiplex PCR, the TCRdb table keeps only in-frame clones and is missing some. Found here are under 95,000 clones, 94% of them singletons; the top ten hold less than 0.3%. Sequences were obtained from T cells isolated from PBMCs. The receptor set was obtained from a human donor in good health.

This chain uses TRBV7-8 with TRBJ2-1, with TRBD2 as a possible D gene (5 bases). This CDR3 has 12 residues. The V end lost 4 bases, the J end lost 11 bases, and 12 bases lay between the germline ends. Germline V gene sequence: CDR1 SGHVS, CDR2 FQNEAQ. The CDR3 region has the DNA TGTGCCAGCAGCTCATCGGCTAGCAAGCAGTTCTTC. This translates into CASSSSASKQFF. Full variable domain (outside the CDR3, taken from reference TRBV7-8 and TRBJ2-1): GAGVSQSPRYKVAKRGQDVALRCDPISGHVSLFWYQQALGQGPEFLTYFQNEAQLDKSGLPSDRFFAERPEGSVSTLKIQRTQQEDSAVYLCASSSSASKQFFGPGTRLTVL.

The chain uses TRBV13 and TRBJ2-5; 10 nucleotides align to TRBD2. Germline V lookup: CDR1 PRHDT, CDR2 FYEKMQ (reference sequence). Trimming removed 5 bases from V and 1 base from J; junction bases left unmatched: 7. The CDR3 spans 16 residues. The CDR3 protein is CASSPPLAGVQETQYF. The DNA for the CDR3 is TGTGCCAGCAGCCCCCCGCTAGCGGGGGTCCAAGAGACCCAGTACTTC.

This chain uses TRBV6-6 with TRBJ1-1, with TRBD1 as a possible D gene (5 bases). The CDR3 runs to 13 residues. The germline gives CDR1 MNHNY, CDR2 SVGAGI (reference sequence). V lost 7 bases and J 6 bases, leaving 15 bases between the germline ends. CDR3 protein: CASMAGRKAEAFF. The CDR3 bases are TGTGCCAGCATGGCGGGGCGTAAGGCTGAAGCTTTCTTT.

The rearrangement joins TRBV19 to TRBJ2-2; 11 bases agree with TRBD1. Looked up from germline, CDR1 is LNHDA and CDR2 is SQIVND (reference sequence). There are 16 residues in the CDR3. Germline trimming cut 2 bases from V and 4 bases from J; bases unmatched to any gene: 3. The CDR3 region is CASSIWGQGVTGELFF. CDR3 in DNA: TGTGCCAGTAGTATATGGGGACAGGGGGTCACCGGGGAGCTGTTTTTT.

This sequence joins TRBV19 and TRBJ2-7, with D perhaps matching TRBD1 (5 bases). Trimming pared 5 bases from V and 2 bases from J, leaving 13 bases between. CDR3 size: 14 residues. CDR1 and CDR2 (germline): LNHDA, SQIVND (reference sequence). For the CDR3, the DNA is TGTGCCAGTAGTTCAATGACAGACCCCTACGAGCAGTACTTC. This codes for CASSSMTDPYEQYF.

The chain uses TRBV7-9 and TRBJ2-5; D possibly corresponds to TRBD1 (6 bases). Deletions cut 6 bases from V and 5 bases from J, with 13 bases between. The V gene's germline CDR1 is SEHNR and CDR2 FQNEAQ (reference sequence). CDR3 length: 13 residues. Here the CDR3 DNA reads TGTGCCAGCAGTCGAGACAGGTCGGAGACCCAGTACTTC. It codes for CASSRDRSETQYF.

The CDR3 reads CASTLGQGDSPLHF. The CDR3 DNA sequence: TGCGCCAGCACCCTCGGACAGGGGGATTCACCCCTCCACTTT. This chain connects TRBV5-1 to TRBJ1-6, with TRBD1 matching 10 bases. The CDR3 has 14 amino acids. V lost 6 bases to trimming and J lost 8 bases; unmatched junction nucleotides: 5. CDR1 is SGHRS and CDR2 is YFSETQ in the germline V gene.

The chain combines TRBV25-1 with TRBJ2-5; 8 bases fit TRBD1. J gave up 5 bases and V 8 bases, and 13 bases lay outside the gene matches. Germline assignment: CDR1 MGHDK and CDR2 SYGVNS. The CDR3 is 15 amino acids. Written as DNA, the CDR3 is TGTGCCAGCGGCCCGCAGGGGGCGCAGGGGGAGACCCAGTACTTC. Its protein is CASGPQGAQGETQYF.

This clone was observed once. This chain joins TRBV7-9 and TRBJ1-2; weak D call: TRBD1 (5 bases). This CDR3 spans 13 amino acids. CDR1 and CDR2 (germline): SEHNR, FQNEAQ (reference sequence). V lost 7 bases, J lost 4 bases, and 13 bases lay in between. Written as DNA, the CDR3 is TGTGCCAGCACCTCGGGACTGGTCTATGGCTACACCTTC. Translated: CASTSGLVYGYTF.